Each of the 16 T cell receptor beta chains below was sequenced from the same sample in a study of blood T cells in healthy people across ages. A sample-barcoded 5' primer and a J-beta primer mix were used in a second PCR of roughly 6 to 12 cycles. TCRdb passed the 5' RACE reads through MiXCR, listing each CDR3 protein once. Seen here are about a million distinct CDR3 sequences, 51% observed once, and the top ten hold 20% to 25%. Sequencing input: blood. All receptors come from a woman aged 55 to 70 in good health.

The V call is TRBV5-6, the J call TRBJ2-7; D gene uncertain. The V end was cut by 2 bases, the J end by 0 bases, with 12 bases between. This CDR3 region has 15 residues. CDR1 and CDR2 from the germline V gene are SGHDT and YYEEEE. The DNA for the CDR3 is TGTGCCAGCAGCTTCTCCTGGGGTCGCTCCTACGAGCAGTACTTC. It is translated as CASSFSWGRSYEQYF.

This clonotype was seen many times. The chain links TRBV7-9 to TRBJ1-5, with a tentative D call TRBD1 (5 bases). The germline V gene encodes CDR1 SEHNR and CDR2 FQNEAQ (reference sequence). This CDR3 comprises 15 residues. The V and J ends lost 4 bases and 5 bases respectively, with 15 bases between them. Here the CDR3 reads CASSSGLGVDQPQHF. The CDR3 region has the DNA TGTGCCAGCAGCTCTGGTCTGGGGGTTGATCAGCCCCAGCATTTT.

The rearrangement joins TRBV20-1 to TRBJ2-3, with 15 bases matching TRBD2. Germline trimming cut 1 base from V and 0 bases from J; bases unmatched to any gene: 20. From germline, CDR1 is DFQATT and CDR2 SNEGSKA (reference sequence). The CDR3 is made up of 23 amino acids. This CDR3 is CSARVWGLILGTSGRLSTDTQYF. CDR3 in DNA: TGCAGTGCTAGAGTCTGGGGCCTCATATTAGGGACTAGCGGGAGGCTTAGCACAGATACGCAGTATTTT.

The chain has TRBV7-2 and TRBJ2-1; 12 bases map to TRBD2. Per germline, CDR1 SGHTA and CDR2 FQGNSA. This CDR3 spans 16 amino acids. The junction had 4 bases not matched to a gene; V was cut back by 2 bases and J by 5 bases. The chain's CDR3 is CASSLLAGGLDNEQFF. CDR3 sequence (DNA): TGTGCCAGCAGCTTACTAGCGGGAGGGCTAGACAATGAGCAGTTCTTC.

This chain connects TRBV9 to TRBJ2-7; 9 bases are a match to TRBD1. The CDR3 length is 16 residues. The germline gives CDR1 SGDLS, CDR2 YYNGEE. J gave up 0 bases and V 0 bases, and 4 bases lay outside the gene matches. CDR3 region: CASSVAGTGSSYEQYF. The CDR3 DNA is TGTGCCAGCAGCGTAGCTGGGACAGGGAGCTCCTACGAGCAGTACTTC. Filled out from reference TRBV9 and TRBJ2-7, the complete variable domain reads DSGVTQTPKHLITATGQRVTLRCSPRSGDLSVYWYQQSLDQGLQFLIQYYNGEERAKGNILERFSAQQFPDLHSELNLSSLELGDSALYFCASSVAGTGSSYEQYFGPGTRLTVT.

This clonotype was seen more than once but under ten times. The chain carries TRBV5-1 and TRBJ1-4; 9 bases map to TRBD1. V lost 1 base to trimming and J lost 6 bases; unmatched junction nucleotides: 4. Per germline, CDR1 SGHRS and CDR2 YFSETQ. The CDR3 extends over 15 amino acids. The CDR3 DNA is TGCGCCAGCAGCTTGATGGGACAGGGATATGAAAAACTGTTTTTT. It specifies CASSLMGQGYEKLFF.

The chain couples TRBV5-1 to TRBJ2-3; D may be TRBD2 (6 bases). Germline V gene lookup returns CDR1 SGHRS and CDR2 YFSETQ. The CDR3 runs to 16 residues. Trimming took 4 bases from V and 3 from J, leaving 18 bases between them. CDR3 amino acids: CASSIQRAGGTDTQYF. The DNA for the CDR3 is TGCGCCAGCAGCATACAGCGGGCCGGTGGTACAGATACGCAGTATTTT.

This clonotype was seen more than once but under ten times. V and J are TRBV12-3 or TRBV12-4 and TRBJ1-5; D not certain. V was cut by 5 bases and J by 3 bases, with 8 bases left in between. CDR3 length: 13 amino acids. CDR3 in amino acids: CASSNTANQPQHF. The CDR3 nucleotides read TGTGCCAGCAGTAATACAGCCAATCAGCCCCAGCATTTT.

The V gene is TRBV28, the J gene TRBJ2-1; maybe TRBD2 (6 bases). Trimming took off 3 bases at V and 5 bases at J, with 17 bases between the two ends. The CDR3 sequence is 16 residues long. Germline V gene sequence: CDR1 MDHEN, CDR2 SYDVKM. As DNA, the CDR3 is TGTGCCAGCAGTTTTTATGGCGGGACCGAAGACAATGAGCAGTTCTTC. Protein sequence: CASSFYGGTEDNEQFF.

This clonotype was seen ten or more times. The chain uses TRBV7-2 and TRBJ2-5, with D hard to call. The CDR3 is 16 residues long. With 8 bases removed from V and 3 bases from J, the gap between germline ends came to 22 bases. Germline CDR1 reads SGHTA; CDR2 reads FQGNSA. The CDR3 spells CASRPGGKRSKETQYF. CDR3 bases: TGTGCCAGCCGTCCGGGCGGAAAAAGATCAAAAGAGACCCAGTACTTC.

This clonotype was detected once. The chain couples TRBV28 to TRBJ2-2; D is uncertain. Trimming shortened V by 3 bases and J by 8 bases, and 7 bases separated the two germline ends. The CDR3 loop spans 12 amino acids. Germline CDR1 is MDHEN and CDR2 is SYDVKM. CDR3 sequence reads: CASSLEIGELFF. In DNA, the CDR3 is TGTGCCAGCAGTTTGGAAATTGGGGAGCTGTTTTTT.

The chain uses TRBV30 and TRBJ2-7, with D possibly TRBD1 on 5 matching bases. CDR1 and CDR2 (germline): GTSNPN, SVGIG (reference sequence). The CDR3 extends over 12 amino acids. Trimming left V 4 bases short and J 1 base short, with 8 bases between. The DNA for the CDR3 is TGTGCCTGGACAGGGAATTCCTACGAGCAGTACTTC. This translates into CAWTGNSYEQYF.

The J gene is TRBJ2-4, the V gene TRBV6-5; the D gene is possibly TRBD2 (5 bases). V was trimmed by 0 bases and J by 1 base, leaving 13 bases between them. CDR3 length equals 17 residues. CDR1 is MNHEY and CDR2 is SVGAGI in the germline V gene. In nucleotides, the CDR3 is TGTGCCAGCAGTTACTCTTATGGCGGGCAGGCCAAAAACATTCAGTACTTC. It codes for CASSYSYGGQAKNIQYF.

The chain employs TRBV30 and TRBJ2-2; D is uncertain. The germline V gene encodes CDR1 GTSNPN and CDR2 SVGIG (reference sequence). The V and J ends lost 5 bases and 3 bases respectively, with 7 bases between them. This CDR3 has 12 residues. CDR3 in amino acids: CAWGSYTGELFF. The CDR3 bases are TGTGCCTGGGGGTCCTACACCGGGGAGCTGTTTTTT.

V gene TRBV24-1 combines with J gene TRBJ2-1; 8 bases map to TRBD1. Germline CDR1 and CDR2: KGHDR and SFDVKD. The CDR3 runs 14 residues. V trimming: 5 bases; J trimming: 11 bases; junction bases outside the gene matches: 10. CDR3 bases: TGTGCCACCAGTGTCTCAGTGGGACAGGCTAAGCAGTTCTTC. Its translation: CATSVSVGQAKQFF.

V and J are TRBV4-1 and TRBJ2-5; weak D call: TRBD1 (6 bases). Germline CDR1 MGHRA, CDR2 YSYEKL. The CDR3 length is 16 residues. The ends were cut back, 0 bases at V and 0 bases at J, with 11 bases in the middle. For the CDR3, the DNA is TGCGCCAGCAGCCAAGACAGGGGCATAAACCAAGAGACCCAGTACTTC. It yields the protein CASSQDRGINQETQYF.